This TCR beta chain was sequenced for a study of T cells in Graves' hyperthyroidism and ophthalmopathy. Amplified TCR beta CDR3 regions derived from RNA transcripts. The HTBI primer set served for first-round RT-PCR of the TCR CDR3. TCRdb called the multiplex PCR reads again in MiXCR, with one record for every CDR3 protein. This sample has nearly 750,000 distinct CDR3 sequences, with around a third found just once. For this clonotype: Antigen specificity is unknown.

The study enrolled patients aged 18 to 65 with newly diagnosed hyperthyroidism of under 2 months' duration. Findings and caveats of the study: Blood held most thyroid clonotypes expanded above 0.001 frequency.

The clonotype originates from a middle-aged woman with Graves' hyperthyroidism. Sequencing used blood.

CDR3 sequence: CASSEGGGAYEQYF. The CDR3 region has the DNA TGTGCCTCATCCGAGGGGGGGGGGGCCTACGAGCAGTACTTC. The chain carries TRBV10-3 and TRBJ2-7, with a weak D call TRBD2 (7 bases). The germline CDR1 and CDR2 sequences are ENHRY and SYGVKD. V lost 11 bases, J lost 2 bases, and 19 bases lay in between. The CDR3 sequence is 14 residues long.